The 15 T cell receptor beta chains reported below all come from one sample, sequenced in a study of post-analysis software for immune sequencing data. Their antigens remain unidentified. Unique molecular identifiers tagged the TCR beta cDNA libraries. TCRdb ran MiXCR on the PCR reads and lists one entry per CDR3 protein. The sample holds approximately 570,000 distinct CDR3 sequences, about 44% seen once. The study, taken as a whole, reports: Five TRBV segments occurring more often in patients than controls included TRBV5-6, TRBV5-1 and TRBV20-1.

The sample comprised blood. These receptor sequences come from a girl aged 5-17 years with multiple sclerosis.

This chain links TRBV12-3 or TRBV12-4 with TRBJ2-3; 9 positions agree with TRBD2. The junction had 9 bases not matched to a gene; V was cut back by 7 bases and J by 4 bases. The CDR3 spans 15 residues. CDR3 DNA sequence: TGTGCCAGCACCTTTAGCGGGAGCCGAGCAGATACGCAGTATTTT. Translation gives CASTFSGSRADTQYF.

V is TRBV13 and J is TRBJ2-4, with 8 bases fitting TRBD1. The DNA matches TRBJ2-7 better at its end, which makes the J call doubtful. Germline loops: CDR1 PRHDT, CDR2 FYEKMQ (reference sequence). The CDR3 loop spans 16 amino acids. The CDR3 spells CASSLSPDRGRFEQYF. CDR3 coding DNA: TGTGCCAGCAGCCTTAGCCCCGACAGGGGAAGATTCGAGCAGTACTTC.

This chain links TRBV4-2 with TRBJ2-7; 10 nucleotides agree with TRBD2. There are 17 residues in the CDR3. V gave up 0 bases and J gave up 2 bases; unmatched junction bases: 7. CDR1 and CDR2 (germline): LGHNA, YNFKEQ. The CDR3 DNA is TGTGCCAGCAGCCAAGATAGCGGGAGGTCCAGCGCCTACGAGCAGTACTTC. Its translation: CASSQDSGRSSAYEQYF.

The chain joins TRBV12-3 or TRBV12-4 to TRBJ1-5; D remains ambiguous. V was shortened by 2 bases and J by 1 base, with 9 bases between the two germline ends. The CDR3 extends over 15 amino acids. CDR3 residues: CASSLRGDSNQPQHF. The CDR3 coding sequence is TGTGCCAGCAGTTTACGAGGAGACAGCAATCAGCCCCAGCATTTT.

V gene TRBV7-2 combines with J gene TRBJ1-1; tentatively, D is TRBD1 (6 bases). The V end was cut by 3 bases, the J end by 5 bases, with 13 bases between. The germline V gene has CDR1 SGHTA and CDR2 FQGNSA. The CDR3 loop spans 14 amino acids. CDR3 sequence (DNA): TGTGCCAGCAGCTTCTGGGGGCTAGGGACTGAAGCTTTCTTT. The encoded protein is CASSFWGLGTEAFF.

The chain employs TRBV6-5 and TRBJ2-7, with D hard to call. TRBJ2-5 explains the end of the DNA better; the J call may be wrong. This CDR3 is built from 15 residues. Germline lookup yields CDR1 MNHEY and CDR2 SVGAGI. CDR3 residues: CASSYNLDSQETQYF. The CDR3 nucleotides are TGTGCCAGCAGTTACAATCTTGACTCCCAAGAGACCCAGTACTTC.

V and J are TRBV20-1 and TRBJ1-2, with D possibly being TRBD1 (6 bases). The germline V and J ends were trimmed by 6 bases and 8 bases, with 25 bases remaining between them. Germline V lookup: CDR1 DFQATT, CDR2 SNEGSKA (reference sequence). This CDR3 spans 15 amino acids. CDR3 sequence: CSAKVTRGGNGGYTF. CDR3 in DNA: TGCAGTGCGAAAGTAACCAGGGGTGGTAACGGAGGCTACACCTTC.

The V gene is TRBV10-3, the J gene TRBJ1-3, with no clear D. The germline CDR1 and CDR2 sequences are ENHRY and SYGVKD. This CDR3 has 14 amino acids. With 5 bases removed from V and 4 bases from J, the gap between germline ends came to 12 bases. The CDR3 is CAISYGEQGNTIYF. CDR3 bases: TGTGCCATCAGTTACGGAGAGCAAGGAAACACCATATATTTT.

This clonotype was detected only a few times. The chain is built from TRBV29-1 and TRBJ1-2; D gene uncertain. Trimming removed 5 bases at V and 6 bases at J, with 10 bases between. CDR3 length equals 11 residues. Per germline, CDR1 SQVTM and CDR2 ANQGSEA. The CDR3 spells CSVTDGDGYTF. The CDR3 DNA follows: TGCAGCGTTACCGACGGAGATGGCTACACCTTC.

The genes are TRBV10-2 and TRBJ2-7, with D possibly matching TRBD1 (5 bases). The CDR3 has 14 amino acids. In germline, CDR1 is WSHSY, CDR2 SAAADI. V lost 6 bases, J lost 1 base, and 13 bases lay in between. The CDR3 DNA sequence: TGCGCCAGCAGCAGAAACAGGATTTCCTACGAGCAGTACTTC. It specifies CASSRNRISYEQYF.

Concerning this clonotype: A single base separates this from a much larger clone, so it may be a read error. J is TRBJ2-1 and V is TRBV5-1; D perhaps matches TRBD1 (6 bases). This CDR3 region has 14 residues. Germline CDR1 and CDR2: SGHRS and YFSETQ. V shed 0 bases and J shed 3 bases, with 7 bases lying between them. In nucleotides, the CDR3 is TGCGCCAGCAGCTTGGTACAGGGCTACAATGAGCAGTTCTTC. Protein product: CASSLVQGYNEQFF. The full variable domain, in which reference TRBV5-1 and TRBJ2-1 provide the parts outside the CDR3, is KAGVTQTPRYLIKTRGQQVTLSCSPISGHRSVSWYQQTPGQGLQFLFEYFSETQRNKGNFPGRFSGRQFSNSRSEMNVSTLELGDSALYLCASSLVQGYNEQFFGPGTRLTVL.

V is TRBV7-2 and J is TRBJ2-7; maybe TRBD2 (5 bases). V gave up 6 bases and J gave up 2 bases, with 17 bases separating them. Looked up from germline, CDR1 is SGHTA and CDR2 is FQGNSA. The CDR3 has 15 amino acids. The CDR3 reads CASSPLRGQAYEQYF. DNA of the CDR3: TGTGCCAGCAGTCCCCTACGCGGGCAGGCCTACGAGCAGTACTTC. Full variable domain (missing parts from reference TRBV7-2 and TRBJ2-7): GAGVSQSPSNKVTEKGKDVELRCDPISGHTALYWYRQSLGQGLEFLIYFQGNSAPDKSGLPSDRFSAERTGGSVSTLTIQRTQQEDSAVYLCASSPLRGQAYEQYFGPGTRLTVT.

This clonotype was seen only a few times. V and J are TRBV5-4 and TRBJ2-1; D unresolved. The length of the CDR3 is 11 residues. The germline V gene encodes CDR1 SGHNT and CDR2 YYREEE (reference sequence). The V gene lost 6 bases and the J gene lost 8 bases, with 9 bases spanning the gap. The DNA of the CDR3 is TGTGCCAGCACCCCCGGTGATGAGCAGTTCTTC. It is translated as CASTPGDEQFF.

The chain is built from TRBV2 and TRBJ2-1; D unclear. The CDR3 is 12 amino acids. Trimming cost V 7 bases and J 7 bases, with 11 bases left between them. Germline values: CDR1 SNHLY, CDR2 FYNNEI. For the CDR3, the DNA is TGTGCCAGCACCTCTGGTTGGAATGAGCAGTTCTTC. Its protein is CASTSGWNEQFF.

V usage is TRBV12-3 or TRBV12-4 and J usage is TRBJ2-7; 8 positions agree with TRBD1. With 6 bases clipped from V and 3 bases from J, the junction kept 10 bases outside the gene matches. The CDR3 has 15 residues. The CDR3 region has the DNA TGTGCCAGCAGGGCCCTTGGACAGGGTAGCTACGAGCAGTACTTC. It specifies CASRALGQGSYEQYF.